These 32 T cell receptor beta chains were all obtained from the same sample, sequenced in a study of cytomegalovirus exposure and HLA in healthy donors. The PCR was carried out with 60 Vbeta primers and 13 Jbeta primers. TCRdb's table, derived via immunoSEQ multiplex PCR, lists solely in-frame clones and lacks some. This table has 100,000 or so clones, approximately 76% appearing once. Sequencing was performed on PBMCs. The receptors were sampled from a man aged 25 to 45 in good health and CMV-seropositive.

V gene TRBV7-3 combines with J gene TRBJ2-3; D is perhaps TRBD2 (5 bases). Germline V gene sequence: CDR1 SGHTA, CDR2 FQGTGA. V gave up 5 bases and J gave up 6 bases, with 12 bases separating them. There are 13 residues in the CDR3. The CDR3 spells CASSRARVDTQYF. In DNA form, the CDR3 reads TGTGCCAGCAGCCGGGCGAGGGTGGATACGCAGTATTTT.

This clone has just a few counts. The chain employs TRBV19 and TRBJ1-4; D not certain. Trimming pared 3 bases from V and 7 bases from J, leaving 3 bases between. Germline assignment: CDR1 LNHDA and CDR2 SQIVND (reference sequence). CDR3 size: 11 residues. The CDR3 is CASSMREKLFF. The CDR3 DNA reads as TGTGCCAGTAGTATGCGTGAAAAACTGTTTTTT.

This CDR3 is CASSFLPGTGLGANVLTF. The CDR3 DNA sequence: TGTGCCAGCAGCTTCTTACCCGGGACAGGGCTGGGGGCCAACGTCCTGACTTTC. This chain connects TRBV7-2 to TRBJ2-6, with 9 positions matching TRBD1. Germline CDR1 is SGHTA and CDR2 is FQGNSA. This CDR3 has 18 residues. The J segment lost 4 bases and the V segment lost 3 bases, leaving 10 bases of the junction unmatched.

The chain joins TRBV5-1 to TRBJ1-5; tentatively, D is TRBD1 (6 bases). V dropped 1 base and J dropped 8 bases, with 19 bases sitting between them. This CDR3 is built from 16 residues. Germline CDR1 reads SGHRS; CDR2 reads YFSETQ. The CDR3 sequence is CASSLQGGDGSEPQHF. The DNA of the CDR3 is TGCGCCAGCAGCTTGCAAGGGGGGGACGGGTCGGAGCCCCAGCATTTT.

The rearrangement uses TRBV9 and TRBJ2-5, with 7 bases fitting TRBD1. CDR3 length equals 13 residues. Trimming took 3 bases from V and 1 from J; bases not matched to a gene: 0. Germline CDR1 reads SGDLS; CDR2 reads YYNGEE. The CDR3 region is CASSGDSQETQYF. The CDR3 coding sequence is TGTGCCAGCAGCGGGGACAGCCAAGAGACCCAGTACTTC. Full variable domain (missing parts from reference TRBV9 and TRBJ2-5): DSGVTQTPKHLITATGQRVTLRCSPRSGDLSVYWYQQSLDQGLQFLIQYYNGEERAKGNILERFSAQQFPDLHSELNLSSLELGDSALYFCASSGDSQETQYFGPGTRLLVL.

The chain has TRBV5-1 and TRBJ2-7; 8 nucleotides match TRBD2. V lost 3 bases and J lost 7; bases outside the gene matches: 3. Germline values: CDR1 SGHRS, CDR2 YFSETQ. The CDR3 contains 12 residues. The DNA for the CDR3 is TGCGCCAGCAGCTCCGGGGGGGGTGAGCAGTACTTC. Amino acid sequence: CASSSGGGEQYF.

The V call is TRBV6-6, the J call TRBJ2-7; the match to TRBD1 covers 7 bases. The germline V gene encodes CDR1 MNHNY and CDR2 SVGAGI (reference sequence). The CDR3 spans 14 residues. Germline trimming cut 6 bases from V and 0 bases from J; bases unmatched to any gene: 5. Here the CDR3 reads CASRGTDLSYEQYF. The CDR3 nucleotides are TGTGCCAGCAGGGGGACAGACCTCTCCTACGAGCAGTACTTC.

The V call is TRBV25-1, the J call TRBJ2-5; 11 nucleotides align to TRBD1. TRBJ2-7 matches the DNA end more closely, so the J call is doubtful. CDR1 is MGHDK, CDR2 SYGVNS, per germline. The CDR3 runs 16 residues. Here the CDR3 DNA reads TGTGCCAGCAGTGAATTGGGACAGGGGGGACGCTACGAGCAGTACTTC. The encoded protein is CASSELGQGGRYEQYF.

This sequence joins TRBV20-1 and TRBJ1-2, with no clear D. The CDR3 runs to 10 residues. Deletions cut 3 bases from V and 3 bases from J, with 2 bases between. CDR1 and CDR2 (germline): DFQATT, SNEGSKA (reference sequence). The chain's CDR3 is CSASDYGYTF. In DNA, the CDR3 is TGCAGTGCTAGCGACTATGGCTACACCTTC.

The chain employs TRBV9 and TRBJ1-4; TRBD1 might be the D (5 bases). The CDR3 runs 14 residues. The germline CDR1 and CDR2 sequences are SGDLS and YYNGEE. The V end lost 4 bases, the J end lost 3 bases, and 10 bases lay between the germline ends. The CDR3 nucleotides read TGTGCCAGCAGCCAGGGTAGATCTAATGAAAAACTGTTTTTT. This sequence encodes CASSQGRSNEKLFF. The full variable domain, rest sourced from reference TRBV9 and TRBJ1-4, is DSGVTQTPKHLITATGQRVTLRCSPRSGDLSVYWYQQSLDQGLQFLIQYYNGEERAKGNILERFSAQQFPDLHSELNLSSLELGDSALYFCASSQGRSNEKLFFGSGTQLSVL.

This clone turned up a few times. The chain couples TRBV6-5 to TRBJ1-3; no definite D call. This CDR3 spans 16 amino acids. The germline CDR1 and CDR2 sequences are MNHEY and SVGAGI. Trimming cost V 0 bases and J 0 bases, with 9 bases left between them. CDR3 DNA: TGTGCCAGCAGTTACTCGCCGGTCATCTCTGGAAACACCATATATTTT. Translating gives CASSYSPVISGNTIYF.

V is TRBV5-1 and J is TRBJ2-1; 7 positions agree with TRBD2. J lost 2 bases, V lost 5 bases, and 7 bases had no gene match. Germline loops: CDR1 SGHRS, CDR2 YFSETQ. The CDR3 is 15 residues long. The CDR3 bases are TGCGCCAGCAGTGGGGGGGGTGGGGCCTACAATGAGCAGTTCTTC. Protein sequence: CASSGGGGAYNEQFF.

The chain couples TRBV7-6 to TRBJ2-7; unclear D gene. V lost 1 base and J lost 6, with 4 bases in between. This CDR3 spans 11 amino acids. CDR1 is SGHVS, CDR2 FNYEAQ, per germline. This CDR3 reads CASSLGREQYF. The CDR3 DNA reads TGTGCCAGCAGCTTAGGTCGCGAGCAGTACTTC.

This chain connects TRBV5-4 to TRBJ1-6; perhaps TRBD1 as D (6 bases). This CDR3 contains 16 residues. V gave up 4 bases and J gave up 8 bases, with 19 bases separating them. Germline assignment: CDR1 SGHNT and CDR2 YYREEE (reference sequence). CDR3 loop: CASSPGGRGRDSPLHF. In DNA form, the CDR3 reads TGTGCCAGCAGCCCCGGGGGGCGGGGTCGGGATTCACCCCTCCACTTT. The entire variable domain, with the rest obtained from reference TRBV5-4 and TRBJ1-6, is as follows: ETGVTQSPTHLIKTRGQQVTLRCSSQSGHNTVSWYQQALGQGPQFIFQYYREEENGRGNFPPRFSGLQFPNYSSELNVNALELDDSALYLCASSPGGRGRDSPLHFGNGTRLTVT.

The chain is built from TRBV7-6 and TRBJ1-4, with D possibly matching TRBD1 (6 bases). V lost 5 bases, J lost 0 bases, and 16 bases lay in between. CDR1 is SGHVS and CDR2 is FNYEAQ in the germline V gene. CDR3 length: 17 residues. CDR3 protein: CASSPRAGAPTNEKLFF. CDR3 nucleotide sequence: TGTGCCAGCAGCCCGCGGGCAGGGGCCCCAACTAATGAAAAACTGTTTTTT.

Notes on this clone: One end of the junction fails to match germline, which may point to a read error. This sequence joins TRBV7-9 and TRBJ1-1; maybe TRBD1 (6 bases). The CDR3 spans 17 residues. CDR1 is SEHNR and CDR2 is FQNEAQ in the germline V gene (reference sequence). CDR3 coding DNA: TGTTCCAGCAGCTTGGCGATAGGGGGGGCCAGCGGCACTGAAGCTTTCTTT. It codes for CSSSLAIGGASGTEAFF.

The gene calls are TRBV7-3 and TRBJ2-2, with D possibly TRBD2 on 6 matching bases. The V gene's germline CDR1 is SGHTA and CDR2 FQGTGA. CDR3 length: 19 amino acids. V was cut by 1 base and J by 0 bases, with 18 bases left in between. The CDR3 is CASSLKAPQLASNTGELFF. The DNA of the CDR3 is TGTGCCAGCAGCTTAAAGGCCCCACAACTAGCTTCGAACACCGGGGAGCTGTTTTTT.

Of note for this clone: At one end, the junction sequence differs from germline, possibly due to a read error. This sequence joins TRBV7-9 and TRBJ2-2; 7 nucleotides match TRBD1. Germline V CDR1 and CDR2: SEHNR, FQNEAQ (reference sequence). The length of the CDR3 is 15 residues. In nucleotides, the CDR3 is TGTTCCAGCAGCTTACGCCAGGGGGACACCGGGGAGCTGTTTTTT. It is translated as CSSSLRQGDTGELFF.

The V call is TRBV6-1, the J call TRBJ2-4; D is perhaps TRBD2 (5 bases). Germline V gene data show CDR1 as MNHNS and CDR2 as SASEGT. Trimming removed 8 bases from V and 3 bases from J, with 17 bases in between. The CDR3 has 15 residues. The CDR3 sequence: CASEEGRAFKNIQYF. The CDR3, as DNA: TGTGCCAGCGAAGAGGGCAGAGCCTTCAAAAACATTCAGTACTTC.

Only one count was recorded for this clone. This chain uses TRBV6-1 with TRBJ2-5; 9 nucleotides agree with TRBD1. V lost 3 bases, J lost 4 bases, and 3 bases stayed unmatched. The germline CDR1 and CDR2 sequences are MNHNS and SASEGT. This CDR3 is 14 amino acids long. The CDR3 nucleotides are TGTGCCAGCAGTGACGAGACAGGGGGAGAGACCCAGTACTTC. As protein: CASSDETGGETQYF.

The rearrangement links TRBV10-2 to TRBJ1-2; no clear D. The CDR3 has 13 amino acids. Per the germline V gene, CDR1 is WSHSY and CDR2 is SAAADI. Trimming removed 3 bases at V and 2 bases at J, with 7 bases between. CDR3 residues: CASSDGLNYGYTF. The CDR3 DNA reads TGCGCCAGCAGTGACGGGTTAAACTATGGCTACACCTTC.

The rearrangement links TRBV28 to TRBJ1-2, with D perhaps matching TRBD1 (6 bases). This CDR3 is 13 amino acids long. CDR1 and CDR2 (germline): MDHEN, SYDVKM. Trimming shortened V by 0 bases and J by 6 bases, and 8 bases separated the two germline ends. CDR3 protein: CASSLWAGDGYTF. The CDR3 DNA reads as TGTGCCAGCAGTTTATGGGCAGGGGATGGCTACACCTTC.

The V and J genes are TRBV19 and TRBJ2-6, with a possible D match to TRBD2 (5 bases). V was trimmed by 3 bases and J by 2 bases, leaving 14 bases between them. The CDR3 spans 17 residues. Germline CDR1 is LNHDA and CDR2 is SQIVND (reference sequence). The CDR3 loop is CASSIYFSGTGANVLTF. As DNA, the CDR3 is TGTGCCAGTAGTATTTACTTTTCGGGAACTGGGGCCAACGTCCTGACTTTC.

This chain links TRBV2 with TRBJ2-3; a weak D match, TRBD1 (6 bases). The germline V gene encodes CDR1 SNHLY and CDR2 FYNNEI. Trimming removed 6 bases at V and 6 bases at J, with 13 bases between. The length of the CDR3 is 13 residues. In nucleotides, the CDR3 is TGTGCCAGCAGGGAGACAGGTTTTGATACGCAGTATTTT. This codes for CASRETGFDTQYF. The full variable domain, in which reference TRBV2 and TRBJ2-3 provide the parts outside the CDR3, is EPEVTQTPSHQVTQMGQEVILRCVPISNHLYFYWYRQILGQKVEFLVSFYNNEISEKSEIFDDQFSVERPDGSNFTLKIRSTKLEDSAMYFCASRETGFDTQYFGPGTRLTVL.

This clone has a handful of counts. The gene calls are TRBV2 and TRBJ2-1; TRBD1 might be the D (6 bases). CDR1 SNHLY and CDR2 FYNNEI come from the germline V gene. CDR3 size: 12 residues. Trimming took 6 bases from V and 16 from J, leaving 19 bases between them. CDR3 bases: TGTGCCAGCAGGTTTCAGGGGTATGAGGGATTCTTC. Its protein product is CASRFQGYEGFF.

The chain uses TRBV2 and TRBJ2-1; TRBD2 is a possible D gene (5 bases). The CDR3 has 13 residues. Trimming left V 6 bases short and J 10 bases short, with 16 bases between. The germline V gene encodes CDR1 SNHLY and CDR2 FYNNEI. DNA of the CDR3: TGTGCCAGCAGGGCGGATCTCCCGGGGGAGCAGTTCTTC. It translates to CASRADLPGEQFF.

V usage is TRBV7-3 and J usage is TRBJ2-1, with D tentatively TRBD1 (5 bases). The germline V and J ends were trimmed by 2 bases and 8 bases, with 19 bases remaining between them. Germline V gene sequence: CDR1 SGHTA, CDR2 FQGTGA. CDR3 length: 16 residues. The CDR3 sequence is CASSLSTVSPYDEQFF. The CDR3 DNA is TGTGCCAGCAGCTTATCGACAGTATCCCCGTACGATGAGCAGTTCTTC.

For the CDR3, the DNA is TGTGCCAGCAGTTTCAACTACGAGCAGTACTTC. Amino acids: CASSFNYEQYF. This rearrangement joins TRBV28 to TRBJ2-7, with D hard to call. V shed 3 bases and J shed 3 bases, with 3 bases lying between them. Germline V gene lookup returns CDR1 MDHEN and CDR2 SYDVKM. The CDR3 runs to 11 residues.

This sequence joins TRBV5-8 and TRBJ1-5; 9 bases line up with TRBD1. Per germline, CDR1 SGHTS and CDR2 YDEGEE. The CDR3 runs to 17 residues. The ends lost 2 bases at V and 2 bases at J; junction bases unmatched: 8. CDR3 DNA: TGTGCCAGCAGCTTAACCCTGACAGGGGGAGGCAATCAGCCCCAGCATTTT. Its protein is CASSLTLTGGGNQPQHF.

As regards this clone: At one boundary the junction diverges from the germline segment, which might be a read error. The genes are TRBV7-9 and TRBJ1-1; 7 bases align to TRBD1. CDR1 SEHNR and CDR2 FQNEAQ come from the germline V gene (reference sequence). The CDR3 is made up of 18 amino acids. The CDR3 reads CSSSTQDRLGIWDTEAFF. CDR3 coding DNA: TGTTCCAGCAGCACTCAGGACAGGCTTGGGATATGGGACACTGAAGCTTTCTTT.

J is TRBJ2-1 and V is TRBV5-1, with TRBD1 matching over 8 bases. With 5 bases clipped from V and 9 bases from J, the junction kept 10 bases outside the gene matches. The length of the CDR3 is 14 residues. CDR1 is SGHRS and CDR2 is YFSETQ in the germline V gene. The CDR3 protein is CASRKGQGKGEQFF. The CDR3 region has the DNA TGCGCCAGCAGAAAAGGACAGGGCAAGGGTGAGCAGTTCTTC.

The sample holds one count of this clone. The chain couples TRBV11-2 to TRBJ2-7; possibly TRBD1 for D (7 bases). The germline V and J ends were trimmed by 3 bases and 7 bases, with 28 bases remaining between them. The CDR3 has 18 amino acids. CDR1 is SGHAT and CDR2 is FQNNGV in the germline V gene. In DNA form, the CDR3 reads TGTGCCAGCAGCTTTGCTTGGGGACTCACAGGGGATTGGAGTGAGCAGTACTTC. Protein product: CASSFAWGLTGDWSEQYF.